The source of this TCR beta chain is a study of response to subunit inactivated influenza vaccine. Study outcomes and limitations: The authors proposed limited new T cell recruitment per seasonal influenza vaccination.

Using its own MiXCR run on the RT-PCR reads, TCRdb lists one record per CDR3 protein. Among 550,000 to 800,000 distinct CDR3 sequences listed, approximately 14% were seen once. This clonotype occurred a few times. Its antigen is as yet unknown. Trimming pared 5 bases from V and 12 bases from J, leaving 14 bases between. The CDR3 length is 12 residues. The germline V gene encodes CDR1 MDHEN and CDR2 SYDVKM. This rearrangement joins TRBV28 to TRBJ2-1; possible D gene TRBD1, 5 bases. The TCR comes from a man over 45 who received an inactivated influenza vaccine. Material: PBMCs from blood, obtained roughly 13 days after vaccination. The DNA for the CDR3 is TGTGCCAGCAGTCCAGGGTTGCCGCGGCAGTTCTTC. It translates to CASSPGLPRQFF. Supplemented by reference TRBV28 and TRBJ2-1, the full variable domain reads DVKVTQSSRYLVKRTGEKVFLECVQDMDHENMFWYRQDPGLGLRLIYFSYDVKMKEKGDIPEGYSVSREKKERFSLILESASTNQTSMYLCASSPGLPRQFFGPGTRLTVL.